A selection of T cell receptor beta chains follows, all from one sample in a study of T-cell reconstitution after alpha-beta-depleted transplantation in children. TCRdb ran MiXCR on the PCR reads and lists one entry per CDR3 protein. Found here are a few hundred thousand distinct CDR3 sequences, around 15% of them singletons; the top ten hold around 28%. The input for sequencing was PBMCs, mostly from graft donor cells, taken 360 days after TCRalphabeta/CD19-depleted stem cell transplant. The receptors stem from a boy in the first two years of life who had a stem cell transplant for Wiskott-Aldrich syndrome, so the T cells may come from the graft donor. Both conserved end residues are part of each CDR3. The D gene is left open where the match is weak. Size is omitted from some rows. Given values are once, few, many or a class for expanded clones.

D gene	V gene	J gene	clone size	CDR3 DNA	CDR3 protein
TRBD1	TRBV11-2	TRBJ2-1	-	TGTGCCAGCAGCTTAGTGGGGACAGGGCAGTTCTTC	CASSLVGTGQFF
-	TRBV6-1	TRBJ1-2	few	TGTGCCAGCAGTGGGACACCGAACTATGGCTACACCTTC	CASSGTPNYGYTF
TRBD1	TRBV12-3/TRBV12-4	TRBJ2-7	few	TGTGCCAGCGGGCCGACAGGGACCTACGAGCAGTACTTC	CASGPTGTYEQYF
TRBD2	TRBV19	TRBJ2-1	-	TGTGCCAGTAGCTCGGGAGGTTACAATGAGCAGTTCTTC	CASSSGGYNEQFF
-	TRBV29-1	TRBJ1-1	many	TGCAGCGTTGGGACAGCACACACTGAAGCTTTCTTT	CSVGTAHTEAFF
-	TRBV21-1	TRBJ2-7	-	TGTGCCAGCAGCAAAGCGACTAGCGGATATTACTACGAGCAGTACTTC	CASSKATSGYYYEQYF
-	TRBV7-2	TRBJ2-2	-	TGTGCCAGCAGCCGTCGAGTTGGAAGAGGGGACACCGGGGAGCTGTTTTTT	CASSRRVGRGDTGELFF
TRBD2	TRBV27	TRBJ2-1	few	TGTGCCAGCAGTCCCGGGAGGGAGAGCTCCTACAATGAGCAGTTCTTC	CASSPGRESSYNEQFF
TRBD2	TRBV2	TRBJ2-5	-	TGTGCCAGGGGCCGAAGCGGGAGCTTGGAGACCCAGTACTTC	CARGRSGSLETQYF
-	TRBV6-2/TRBV6-3	TRBJ2-7	few	TGTGCCAGCAGAGAAGGTCCTCTTCTGGGGCAGTACTTC	CASREGPLLGQYF
-	TRBV20-1	TRBJ1-4	-	TGCAGTGCTAGAGACGCGGATTCTAATGAAAAACTGTTTTTT	CSARDADSNEKLFF
TRBD1	TRBV2	TRBJ2-7	few	TGTGCCAGCAGGGCGGGGACAGGGTCCTACGAGCAGTACTTC	CASRAGTGSYEQYF
TRBD2	TRBV25-1	TRBJ2-7	many	TGTGCCAGCACAACTAGCTCGGGAGGGCGTGAGCAGTACTTC	CASTTSSGGREQYF
-	TRBV19	TRBJ2-7	-	TGTGCCAGTAGTAAGGGGATCGGCGAGCAGTACTTC	CASSKGIGEQYF
TRBD2	TRBV12-3/TRBV12-4	TRBJ2-3	few	TGTGCCAGCACGGGGGGACTAGCGGGGTTGTATCGAGGTACGCAGTATTTT	CASTGGLAGLYRGTQYF
TRBD1	TRBV6-5	TRBJ2-7	few	TGTGCCAGCAGTTGGACAGGGTGGGACTCCTACGAGCAGTACTTC	CASSWTGWDSYEQYF
-	TRBV18	TRBJ2-4	-	TGTGCCAGCTCACCTTACAGTGTCCTAGCCAAAAACATTCAGTACTTC	CASSPYSVLAKNIQYF
TRBD1	TRBV19	TRBJ2-6	-	TGTGCCAGTAGTCCCCGCGGACAGGGAAACTCTGGGGCCAACGTCCTGACTTTC	CASSPRGQGNSGANVLTF
-	TRBV29-1	TRBJ2-7	many	TGCAGCGTTGTCGTGGGGTACGAGCAGTACTTC	CSVVVGYEQYF
-	TRBV5-5	TRBJ2-5	-	TGTGCCAGCAGCTTGGTATCACGACCCCGAGAGACCCAGTACTTC	CASSLVSRPRETQYF
-	TRBV19	TRBJ2-7	few	TGTGCCAGTAGTATCGGACTTTTCCTCGAGCAGTACTTC	CASSIGLFLEQYF
-	TRBV12-3/TRBV12-4	TRBJ2-5	-	TGTGCCAGCAGTTTTAGGCTACAAGAGACCCAGTACTTC	CASSFRLQETQYF
-	TRBV7-2	TRBJ1-1	-	TGTGCCAGCAGCTTAGTTTCTGGAGGTACTGAAGCTTTCTTT	CASSLVSGGTEAFF
TRBD2	TRBV27	TRBJ2-5	few	TGTGCCAGCAAACCCAACAGACTAGCGGTAAAAGAGACCCAGTACTTC	CASKPNRLAVKETQYF
-	TRBV9	TRBJ2-3	-	TGTGCCAGCAGCGTAGACTCTGGGGATACGCAGTATTTT	CASSVDSGDTQYF
-	TRBV10-3	TRBJ2-2	few	TGTGCCATCAGTGAGGGACAAGGAAGTCCCGGGGAGCTGTTTTTT	CAISEGQGSPGELFF
-	TRBV29-1	TRBJ2-7	many	TGCAGCGTCACCGGAGTCTCCTACGAGCAGTACTTC	CSVTGVSYEQYF
-	TRBV10-3	TRBJ2-1	many	TGTGCCATCAGTGAGTTTGGTGGGAATGAGCAGTTCTTC	CAISEFGGNEQFF
-	TRBV7-9	TRBJ2-6	-	TGTGCCAGCAGCGGTGGCAGGTACTCTGGGGCCAACGTCCTGACTTTC	CASSGGRYSGANVLTF
-	TRBV7-2	TRBJ2-1	-	TGTGCCAGCAGCTTAGGCGTAGGGGATGAGCAGTTCTTC	CASSLGVGDEQFF
-	TRBV2	TRBJ2-5	-	TGTGCCAGCAGTGACCAGGCCCTACACCAAGAGACCCAGTACTTC	CASSDQALHQETQYF
TRBD1	TRBV5-1	TRBJ2-1	-	TGCGCCAGCAGGTACCCGGGACAGGGATCTGGGCAGTTCTTC	CASRYPGQGSGQFF
-	TRBV6-5	TRBJ2-1	-	TGTGCCAGCAGTTTTACAGGGTGGGTTGAGCAGTTCTTC	CASSFTGWVEQFF
-	TRBV6-5	TRBJ1-6	-	TGTGCCAGCAGTTGCGGTGTAGATAATTCACCCCTCCACTTT	CASSCGVDNSPLHF
TRBD1	TRBV7-8	TRBJ2-4	-	TGTGCCAGCAGCTTAGAGGGGGCAACCAAAAACATTCAGTACTTC	CASSLEGATKNIQYF
-	TRBV7-2	TRBJ2-5	-	TGTGCCAGCAGCTTTCTGTTGTTACGGCGGGGCCAAGAGACCCAGTACTTC	CASSFLLLRRGQETQYF
TRBD1	TRBV6-5	TRBJ2-1	few	TGTGCCAGCAGTTCCACGGACAGGGGGATAAATGAGCAGTTCTTC	CASSSTDRGINEQFF
TRBD2	TRBV29-1	TRBJ2-1	few	TGCAGCGCCGGAGCGGGACTAGCGGGAGTGGGTGAGCAGTTCTTC	CSAGAGLAGVGEQFF
TRBD2	TRBV27	TRBJ2-7	few	TGTGCCAGCAGATCCGCCGGGACTAGCGGGTTTAAAGGCGAGCAGTACTTC	CASRSAGTSGFKGEQYF
-	TRBV20-1	TRBJ2-1	few	TGCAGTGCTAGTCCCAGTGCTGATTACAATGAGCAGTTCTTC	CSASPSADYNEQFF
TRBD1	TRBV10-3	TRBJ2-5	few	TGTGCCATCAGTGCGGGACAGGGCCAAGAGACCCAGTACTTC	CAISAGQGQETQYF
TRBD1	TRBV5-1	TRBJ2-3	few	TGCGCCAGCAGCTTGCTGCCTTGGGACAGGTTGGATACGCAGTATTTT	CASSLLPWDRLDTQYF
-	TRBV6-2/TRBV6-3	TRBJ2-1	-	TGTGCCAGCAGTTACGGTGGGAACTACAATGAGCAGTTCTTC	CASSYGGNYNEQFF
-	TRBV24-1	TRBJ2-5	few	TGTGCCACCAGTGAGGTGGTGTTGGGGCTGGAGACCCAGTACTTC	CATSEVVLGLETQYF
TRBD1	TRBV5-1	TRBJ2-5	-	TGCGCCAGCAGCCCAAGGACAGGGCGATCGGAGACCCAGTACTTC	CASSPRTGRSETQYF
TRBD1	TRBV18	TRBJ2-1	-	TGTGCCAGCTCACCACCGAGCAAGCGAGACAGGGGAAGAAGTTTTTACAATGAGCAGTTCTTC	CASSPPSKRDRGRSFYNEQFF
-	TRBV5-1	TRBJ2-1	few	TGCGCCAGCAGCTTGGACCCCAACAATGAGCAGTTCTTC	CASSLDPNNEQFF
-	TRBV29-1	TRBJ1-2	-	TGCAGCGTTGAAGACAGGGGAGGGTATGGCTACACCTTC	CSVEDRGGYGYTF
-	TRBV10-1	TRBJ2-2	few	TGCGCCAGCAATAAAGCCCTCACCGGGGAGCTGTTTTTT	CASNKALTGELFF
-	TRBV10-3	TRBJ1-1	-	TGTGCCATCAGTAAGGGGGGGAACACTGAAGCTTTCTTT	CAISKGGNTEAFF
TRBD1	TRBV5-1	TRBJ1-1	few	TGCGCCAGCAGCTATGAGACAGGGCTTGCTTTCTTT	CASSYETGLAFF
TRBD2	TRBV7-6	TRBJ2-5	-	TGTGCCGTTAAAGGGACTAGCGGGAGGCTGGAGGCCCAAGAGACCCAGTACTTC	CAVKGTSGRLEAQETQYF
-	TRBV5-1	TRBJ2-2	few	TGCGCCAGCAGCTTGGTAGCCGGAGCTCTGAACACCGGGGAGCTGTTTTTT	CASSLVAGALNTGELFF
TRBD1	TRBV27	TRBJ2-7	-	TGTGCCAGCAGTTTAATAGGGGGCTGGTACGAGCAGTACTTC	CASSLIGGWYEQYF